A selection of T cell receptor beta chains follows, all from one sample in a study of shared clonotypes between healthy human individuals. Some clones are missing from TCRdb's copy, which holds only in-frame ones; the method was immunoSEQ multiplex PCR. The repertoire includes hundreds of thousands of clones, about 97% of them detected once, and 0.057% sits in the top ten. The sample was naive CD4+ T cells sorted from blood. The receptor set was obtained from a woman between 25 and 40 years old in good health. Each CDR3 is given with its conserved first and last residue. Fields, in order: CDR3 protein, CDR3 DNA, V gene, clone size, J gene, D gene. The D gene is left open where the match is weak. Clone sizes are given selectively: once, few, many, or a class where the clone is expanded.

CDR3 protein: CASSHSLEDTEAFF; CDR3 DNA: TGTGCCAGCTCTCATAGTTTGGAGGACACTGAAGCTTTCTTT; V gene: TRBV18; clone size: NA; J gene: TRBJ1-1; D gene: NA
CDR3 protein: CASSLEGSSGRAAGELFF; CDR3 DNA: TGTGCCAGCAGCTTGGAGGGTTCTAGCGGGAGGGCAGCCGGGGAGCTGTTTTTT; V gene: TRBV5-6; clone size: NA; J gene: TRBJ2-2; D gene: TRBD2
CDR3 protein: CASSLGRLSGNTIYF; CDR3 DNA: TGTGCCAGCAGTTTGGGCAGGTTGTCGGGAAACACCATATATTTT; V gene: TRBV5-8; clone size: NA; J gene: TRBJ1-3; D gene: NA
CDR3 protein: CASSTQGYEQYF; CDR3 DNA: TGTGCCAGCAGTACACAGGGCTACGAGCAGTACTTC; V gene: TRBV25-1; clone size: NA; J gene: TRBJ2-7; D gene: NA
CDR3 protein: CASSDSRGGPWGDTQYF; CDR3 DNA: TGTGCCAGCAGTGACTCTCGGGGCGGTCCTTGGGGAGATACGCAGTATTTT; V gene: TRBV6-4; clone size: NA; J gene: TRBJ2-3; D gene: NA
CDR3 protein: CASSLITARVETQYF; CDR3 DNA: TGTGCCAGCAGTTTGATCACAGCGCGGGTTGAGACCCAGTACTTC; V gene: TRBV28; clone size: NA; J gene: TRBJ2-5; D gene: NA
CDR3 protein: CASSQEEVGRRFVAKNIQYF; CDR3 DNA: TGCGCCAGCAGCCAAGAAGAGGTCGGTCGGCGGTTCGTAGCCAAAAACATTCAGTACTTC; V gene: TRBV4-1; clone size: NA; J gene: TRBJ2-4; D gene: NA
CDR3 protein: CASSIGTTGLETQYF; CDR3 DNA: TGCGCCAGCAGCATAGGGACAACGGGGTTGGAGACCCAGTACTTC; V gene: TRBV5-1; clone size: NA; J gene: TRBJ2-5; D gene: NA
CDR3 protein: CASTIRGKNTGELFF; CDR3 DNA: TGTGCCAGCACGATCCGGGGGAAAAACACCGGGGAGCTGTTTTTT; V gene: TRBV6-5; clone size: NA; J gene: TRBJ2-2; D gene: NA
CDR3 protein: CASSHPGQGGTIYF; CDR3 DNA: TGTGCCAGCAGCCACCCGGGACAGGGGGGCACCATATATTTT; V gene: TRBV14; clone size: NA; J gene: TRBJ1-3; D gene: TRBD1
CDR3 protein: CASRSSGSRTGELFF; CDR3 DNA: TGCGCCAGCAGATCTAGCGGGAGTCGTACCGGGGAGCTGTTTTTT; V gene: TRBV10-2; clone size: NA; J gene: TRBJ2-2; D gene: TRBD2
CDR3 protein: CASSLDGLAGGPYLDEQFF; CDR3 DNA: TGTGCCAGCAGCTTAGATGGACTAGCGGGAGGGCCATATCTCGATGAGCAGTTCTTC; V gene: TRBV11-2; clone size: NA; J gene: TRBJ2-1; D gene: TRBD2
CDR3 protein: CASIPSPGGGNQPQHF; CDR3 DNA: TGTGCCAGCATCCCCAGCCCTGGGGGGGGCAATCAGCCCCAGCATTTT; V gene: TRBV6-6; clone size: NA; J gene: TRBJ1-5; D gene: NA
CDR3 protein: CASRRGLAGANEQFF; CDR3 DNA: TGTGCCAGCAGGCGAGGACTAGCGGGAGCAAATGAGCAGTTCTTC; V gene: TRBV6-5; clone size: NA; J gene: TRBJ2-1; D gene: TRBD2
CDR3 protein: CASSLVVAGNTGELFF; CDR3 DNA: TGCGCCAGCAGCTTGGTGGTAGCGGGTAACACCGGGGAGCTGTTTTTT; V gene: TRBV5-1; clone size: NA; J gene: TRBJ2-2; D gene: TRBD2
CDR3 protein: CAISLGQGHQETQYF; CDR3 DNA: TGTGCCATCAGTCTGGGACAGGGTCACCAAGAGACCCAGTACTTC; V gene: TRBV10-3; clone size: NA; J gene: TRBJ2-5; D gene: TRBD1
CDR3 protein: CASSPGPDIPSYEQYF; CDR3 DNA: TGCGCCAGCAGCCCGGGGCCGGACATTCCCTCCTACGAGCAGTACTTC; V gene: TRBV4-1; clone size: NA; J gene: TRBJ2-7; D gene: NA
CDR3 protein: CASSPSGTSYNEQFF; CDR3 DNA: TGTGCCAGCAGCCCCTCGGGGACCTCCTACAATGAGCAGTTCTTC; V gene: TRBV7-8; clone size: once; J gene: TRBJ2-1; D gene: NA